Below are 27 T cell receptor beta chains sequenced from a single sample in a study of blood T cell repertoires in COVID-19. Sequencing used immunoSEQ multiplex PCR; TCRdb keeps in-frame clones, though not all of them. The table has about 60,000 clones, approximately 86% seen once. The sample consisted of peripheral blood. Receptor source: a man in his sixties with acute or convalescent COVID-19.

CDR3 coding DNA: TGCAGTGCTAGTGTGGCAAGCGGGGGGTTCCACAATGAGCAGTTCTTC. It codes for CSASVASGGFHNEQFF. The genes are TRBV20-1 and TRBJ2-1, with 9 positions matching TRBD2. Trimming took 3 bases from V and 5 from J; bases not matched to a gene: 11. The CDR3 covers 16 residues. Germline CDR1 and CDR2: DFQATT and SNEGSKA (reference sequence).

This clone was counted a single time. This chain uses TRBV12-3 or TRBV12-4 with TRBJ1-5; D gene unclear. The germline V and J ends were trimmed by 4 bases and 10 bases, with 11 bases remaining between them. The CDR3 covers 12 residues. The CDR3 bases are TGTGCCAGCAGTTATTCCCGGGGACCCCAGCATTTT. Translation gives CASSYSRGPQHF.

The chain carries TRBV9 and TRBJ2-5; 9 nucleotides match TRBD2. Germline trimming cut 2 bases from V and 5 bases from J; bases unmatched to any gene: 7. This CDR3 region has 15 residues. From germline, CDR1 is SGDLS and CDR2 YYNGEE. In DNA form, the CDR3 reads TGTGCCAGCAGCGTTGGGAGCGGGGGGTTGGAGACCCAGTACTTC. Amino acid sequence: CASSVGSGGLETQYF.

The chain links TRBV7-9 to TRBJ1-1, with 7 bases matching TRBD1. The CDR3 extends over 15 amino acids. Germline values: CDR1 SEHNR, CDR2 FQNEAQ (reference sequence). The ends lost 3 bases at V and 0 bases at J; junction bases unmatched: 4. In DNA, the CDR3 is TGTGCCAGCAGCTTCCAGGGGGTGATGAACACTGAAGCTTTCTTT. Amino acid sequence: CASSFQGVMNTEAFF.

The CDR3 reads CASSSGLLGATEAFF. CDR3 bases: TGTGCCAGCAGCTCGGGCTTGTTAGGGGCAACTGAAGCTTTCTTT. The gene calls are TRBV5-5 and TRBJ1-1; possibly TRBD1 for D (5 bases). Germline V gene lookup returns CDR1 SGHKS and CDR2 YYEKEE (reference sequence). Trimming took off 3 bases at V and 5 bases at J, with 17 bases between the two ends. CDR3 length: 15 residues.

The CDR3 region is CASRAPGGDQPQHF. Written as DNA, the CDR3 is TGTGCCAGCAGGGCCCCAGGGGGAGATCAGCCCCAGCATTTT. V usage is TRBV2 and J usage is TRBJ1-5; 7 nucleotides align to TRBD1. The V gene's germline CDR1 is SNHLY and CDR2 FYNNEI. Trimming removed 6 bases from V and 5 bases from J; junction bases left unmatched: 7. The CDR3 has 14 amino acids. The full variable domain, rest sourced from reference TRBV2 and TRBJ1-5, is EPEVTQTPSHQVTQMGQEVILRCVPISNHLYFYWYRQILGQKVEFLVSFYNNEISEKSEIFDDQFSVERPDGSNFTLKIRSTKLEDSAMYFCASRAPGGDQPQHFGDGTRLSIL.

V gene TRBV10-2 combines with J gene TRBJ2-1, with D tentatively TRBD2 (7 bases). Germline V gene lookup returns CDR1 WSHSY and CDR2 SAAADI. The germline V and J ends were trimmed by 8 bases and 5 bases, with 16 bases remaining between them. This CDR3 is built from 14 residues. The CDR3 sequence: CASGKGGEHNEQFF. In DNA form, the CDR3 reads TGCGCCAGCGGGAAGGGGGGGGAACACAATGAGCAGTTCTTC.

The chain uses TRBV6-5 and TRBJ1-5; TRBD1 matches at 7 bases. J gave up 4 bases and V 6 bases, and 3 bases lay outside the gene matches. The CDR3 covers 13 residues. Germline V lookup: CDR1 MNHEY, CDR2 SVGAGI. CDR3 loop: CASRDRINQPQHF. Written as DNA, the CDR3 is TGTGCCAGCAGGGACAGGATTAATCAGCCCCAGCATTTT.

This chain links TRBV5-1 with TRBJ2-5, with 9 bases identical to TRBD2. This CDR3 is 14 amino acids long. The germline CDR1 and CDR2 sequences are SGHRS and YFSETQ. The trim removed 5 bases at V and 5 bases at J, leaving 7 bases unmatched. CDR3 residues: CASRGGGAGETQYF. In nucleotides, the CDR3 is TGCGCCAGCAGAGGCGGGGGGGCCGGGGAGACCCAGTACTTC.

V usage is TRBV7-9 and J usage is TRBJ1-1; a possible D gene is TRBD1 (6 bases). Trimming shortened V by 5 bases and J by 0 bases, and 19 bases separated the two germline ends. Germline CDR1 and CDR2: SEHNR and FQNEAQ (reference sequence). The length of the CDR3 is 17 residues. The CDR3, as DNA: TGTGCCAGCAGCAGACAGGCCCTTCTACTCCTGAACACTGAAGCTTTCTTT. This translates into CASSRQALLLLNTEAFF.

This sequence joins TRBV27 and TRBJ2-1; D may be TRBD1 (5 bases). The V end was cut by 6 bases, the J end by 5 bases, with 11 bases between. The CDR3 has 13 residues. Germline V gene lookup returns CDR1 MNHEY and CDR2 SMNVEV (reference sequence). In DNA form, the CDR3 reads TGTGCCAGCAGGAAGGGGATTCACAATGAGCAGTTCTTC. This encodes CASRKGIHNEQFF.

This clone appeared once. In DNA, the CDR3 is TGTGCCAGCAGCTCAAGCGGGGGGACCTACAATGAGCAGTTCTTC. Translating it yields CASSSSGGTYNEQFF. The chain recombines TRBV7-6 with TRBJ2-1; 9 nucleotides line up with TRBD2. Germline-derived CDR1 and CDR2 are SGHVS and FNYEAQ. This CDR3 is 15 amino acids long. V lost 4 bases to trimming and J lost 2 bases; unmatched junction nucleotides: 3.

The rearrangement joins TRBV18 to TRBJ1-6, with TRBD1 as a possible D gene (6 bases). CDR3 length: 16 residues. The V end was cut by 4 bases, the J end by 1 base, with 11 bases between. Germline CDR1 reads KGHSH; CDR2 reads LQKENI. CDR3 coding DNA: TGTGCCAGCTCACAGACAGGCAGTTCCTATAATTCACCCCTCCACTTT. It encodes CASSQTGSSYNSPLHF.

This clone was observed once. The chain carries TRBV10-2 and TRBJ2-1; D gene ambiguous. Trimming shortened V by 6 bases and J by 6 bases, and 18 bases separated the two germline ends. CDR1 and CDR2 from the germline V gene are WSHSY and SAAADI. This CDR3 has 15 amino acids. CDR3 nucleotide sequence: TGCGCCAGCAGAGGCCTATTTGACTCGACCAATGAGCAGTTCTTC. This encodes CASRGLFDSTNEQFF.

V is TRBV30 and J is TRBJ1-5; no definite D call. The CDR3 contains 16 residues. V was cut by 0 bases and J by 4 bases, with 16 bases left in between. Germline CDR1 GTSNPN, CDR2 SVGIG (reference sequence). For the CDR3, the DNA is TGTGCCTGGAGTGTAGGGTCGGGGTCGGGTAATCAGCCCCAGCATTTT. Translated: CAWSVGSGSGNQPQHF.

The chain couples TRBV6-5 to TRBJ1-1, with a weak D call TRBD1 (5 bases). With 8 bases removed from V and 6 bases from J, the gap between germline ends came to 19 bases. Looked up from germline, CDR1 is MNHEY and CDR2 is SVGAGI. The CDR3 is made up of 14 amino acids. CDR3 DNA sequence: TGTGCCAGCTTAAAGTCAGCAGGGAGGGCTGAAGCTTTCTTT. Encoded protein: CASLKSAGRAEAFF.

The gene calls are TRBV5-4 and TRBJ1-3; weak D call: TRBD1 (5 bases). Trimming removed 0 bases from V and 6 bases from J, with 13 bases in between. Germline-derived CDR1 and CDR2 are SGHNT and YYREEE (reference sequence). The CDR3 is 15 amino acids. CDR3: CASSLGGSGANTIYF. CDR3 in DNA: TGTGCCAGCAGCTTGGGGGGTAGCGGGGCAAACACCATATATTTT. Complete variable domain (other parts from reference TRBV5-4 and TRBJ1-3): ETGVTQSPTHLIKTRGQQVTLRCSSQSGHNTVSWYQQALGQGPQFIFQYYREEENGRGNFPPRFSGLQFPNYSSELNVNALELDDSALYLCASSLGGSGANTIYFGEGSWLTVV.

The table lists this clone with a count of one. V and J are TRBV4-1 and TRBJ1-4; the D gene is possibly TRBD1 (6 bases). Germline V gene sequence: CDR1 MGHRA, CDR2 YSYEKL. Trimming cost V 5 bases and J 7 bases, with 14 bases left between them. This CDR3 has 14 residues. In nucleotides, the CDR3 is TGCGCCAGCAGCACCTCAGGGGCAGGTGAAAAACTGTTTTTT. Protein sequence: CASSTSGAGEKLFF.

The chain has TRBV27 and TRBJ1-6; the D is unclear. Trimming stripped 3 bases from V and 9 bases from J, with 6 bases between. CDR1 is MNHEY, CDR2 SMNVEV, per germline (reference sequence). The CDR3 is 12 residues long. The CDR3 protein is CASSFGGSPLHF. The CDR3 DNA is TGTGCCAGCAGTTTCGGCGGTTCACCCCTCCACTTT.

This clone was seen only a few times. The V and J genes are TRBV6-2 or TRBV6-3 and TRBJ1-2, with TRBD1 matching over 8 bases. The CDR3 consists of 14 residues. V shed 6 bases and J 4 bases; nucleotides not matched to a gene: 7. Germline CDR1 and CDR2: MNHEY and SVGEGT. The CDR3 DNA reads as TGTGCCAGCAGCCTTGAAGGGACAGGCTATGGCTACACCTTC. It translates to CASSLEGTGYGYTF.

The chain joins TRBV7-9 to TRBJ1-4; 8 bases match TRBD1. Trimming removed 2 bases from V and 4 bases from J; junction bases left unmatched: 3. This CDR3 spans 15 amino acids. CDR1 SEHNR and CDR2 FQNEAQ come from the germline V gene (reference sequence). The CDR3 coding sequence is TGTGCCAGCAGCTTACCCGGACAGGGTAATGAAAAACTGTTTTTT. Translation: CASSLPGQGNEKLFF.

The J gene is TRBJ1-1, the V gene TRBV15; 9 bases match TRBD1. Germline V CDR1 and CDR2: LNHNV, YYDKDF (reference sequence). V shed 0 bases, J shed 0 bases, and the junction held 14 bases outside the gene matches. The CDR3 runs 20 residues. CDR3 sequence reads: CATSRDFRTGATHMNTEAFF. The CDR3 DNA sequence: TGTGCCACCAGCAGAGATTTTCGGACAGGGGCTACGCATATGAACACTGAAGCTTTCTTT.

The chain links TRBV7-6 to TRBJ1-3; D gene ambiguous. Trimming took off 1 base at V and 4 bases at J, with 17 bases between the two ends. The V gene's germline CDR1 is SGHVS and CDR2 FNYEAQ. The CDR3 loop spans 17 amino acids. The CDR3 spells CASSLVATSTGGNTIYF. CDR3 DNA sequence: TGTGCCAGCAGCTTAGTGGCTACGTCGACTGGCGGAAACACCATATATTTT.

J is TRBJ2-5 and V is TRBV15; D not resolved. CDR3 length: 14 amino acids. CDR1 is LNHNV and CDR2 is YYDKDF in the germline V gene (reference sequence). V lost 0 bases to trimming and J lost 4 bases, with 9 bases between them. The chain's CDR3 is CATSRDRRPETQYF. The CDR3 coding sequence is TGTGCCACCAGCAGAGATCGGCGGCCAGAGACCCAGTACTTC.

This chain joins TRBV12-1 and TRBJ1-1; the table names TRBD1, a call not compared with the DNA. TRBV12-1 is assigned pseudogene status. The CDR3 has 13 amino acids. Here the CDR3 reads CASSFRDREKAFF. CDR3 nucleotides: TGTGCCAGCAGCTTTAGGGACAGGGAAAAAGCTTTCTTT.

CDR3 region: CASSPGQGDYGYTF. The CDR3 DNA follows: TGCGCCAGCAGCCCCGGACAGGGGGACTATGGCTACACCTTC. The chain carries TRBV4-3 and TRBJ1-2; 10 bases agree with TRBD1. The CDR3 consists of 14 residues. Germline CDR1 and CDR2: LGHNA and YSLEER. V dropped 4 bases and J dropped 3; count of bases not matched to a gene: 2.

The chain employs TRBV19 and TRBJ1-1, with TRBD1 matching over 10 bases. The CDR3 is 13 residues long. V trimming: 8 bases; J trimming: 5 bases; junction bases outside the gene matches: 5. Germline values: CDR1 LNHDA, CDR2 SQIVND (reference sequence). The CDR3 nucleotides are TGTGCCAGTGGCGACAGGGGGCCAACTGAAGCTTTCTTT. It encodes CASGDRGPTEAFF.